Listed below are T cell receptor beta chains from one sample, sequenced in a study of T cell responses to AZD1222 COVID-19 vaccine. TCRdb keeps only in-frame clones here, not all; method: immunoSEQ multiplex PCR. The sample consists of about 120,000 clones, roughly 90% of them appearing once. The input for sequencing was peripheral blood, taken 28 days after the second dose of the MenACWY control vaccine. The source is an adult who received the MenACWY meningococcal vaccine as a control. The CDR3 runs from the conserved cysteine through the conserved F or W. The D gene is left open where the match is weak. Clone size appears in some rows only: once, few, many, or a class for an expanded clone.

V gene	J gene	clone size	D gene	CDR3 protein	CDR3 DNA
TRBV3-1/TRBV3-2	TRBJ1-2	.	TRBD1	CASSLRQGFGYTF	TGTGCCAGCAGCCTACGACAGGGATTCGGCTACACCTTC
TRBV19	TRBJ1-2	.	.	CASRSMFLHKTDYGYTF	TGTGCCAGTAGGAGCATGTTTCTCCACAAGACCGACTATGGCTACACCTTC
TRBV28	TRBJ2-5	.	.	CASSLEGLLTQYF	TGTGCCAGCAGTTTAGAGGGGTTGTTGACCCAGTACTTC
TRBV7-2	TRBJ1-2	.	.	CASSLEGGGYTF	TGTGCCAGCAGCCTCGAGGGGGGTGGCTACACCTTC
TRBV5-6	TRBJ2-6	.	.	CASSLRVISGANVLTF	TGTGCCAGCAGCTTGAGGGTTATCTCTGGGGCCAACGTCCTGACTTTC
TRBV28	TRBJ1-5	.	.	CAIGWGESNQPQHF	TGTGCCATCGGCTGGGGGGAGAGCAATCAGCCCCAGCATTTT
TRBV10-1	TRBJ2-1	.	TRBD2	CATMEGKRGPREQFF	TGCGCCACCATGGAAGGAAAGCGGGGGCCTCGGGAGCAGTTCTTC
TRBV6-1	TRBJ1-6	.	.	CASSERDSPLHF	TGTGCCAGCAGTGAAAGGGATTCACCCCTCCACTTT
TRBV5-1	TRBJ2-7	.	.	CASSLGPGGSSYEQYF	TGCGCCAGCAGCTTGGGGCCCGGGGGAAGCTCCTACGAGCAGTACTTC
TRBV4-2	TRBJ2-1	.	.	CASSQDLGLANEQFF	TGTGCCAGCAGCCAAGATTTAGGCCTAGCAAATGAGCAGTTCTTC
TRBV5-1	TRBJ1-4	.	.	CASSLAGAGNEKLFF	TGCGCCAGCAGCTTGGCAGGGGCGGGTAATGAAAAACTGTTTTTT
TRBV7-2	TRBJ2-2	.	TRBD1	CASSLRARQGTGELFF	TGTGCCAGCAGCTTAAGGGCGCGACAGGGTACCGGGGAGCTGTTTTTT
TRBV7-9	TRBJ2-7	.	.	CASSDSRGFEQYF	TGTGCCAGCAGCGATAGTAGGGGGTTCGAGCAGTACTTC
TRBV28	TRBJ1-5	.	TRBD1	CASIPAGGRRNQPQHF	TGTGCCAGCATACCGGCAGGGGGCCGTCGCAATCAGCCCCAGCATTTT
TRBV2	TRBJ2-2	.	.	CASSYRRDTRTTGELFF	TGTGCCAGCAGTTATCGCCGGGACACCAGAACAACCGGGGAGCTGTTTTTT
TRBV5-6	TRBJ1-2	.	.	CASSLGGPGPPNYGYTF	TGTGCCAGCAGCTTGGGGGGACCAGGGCCCCCTAACTATGGCTACACCTTC
TRBV7-2	TRBJ2-5	.	TRBD2	CASSVRVFLAGGSETQYF	TGTGCCAGCAGCGTTAGGGTTTTTTTAGCGGGGGGGTCTGAGACCCAGTACTTC
TRBV5-4	TRBJ2-2	.	TRBD2	CASSLSTSGDTGELFF	TGTGCCAGCAGCTTGAGTACTAGCGGGGACACCGGGGAGCTGTTTTTT
TRBV19	TRBJ1-5	.	.	CASSPAGPSNQPQHF	TGTGCCAGTAGTCCCGCGGGCCCCAGCAATCAGCCCCAGCATTTT
TRBV27	TRBJ2-1	.	.	CASSLGPTYNEQFF	TGTGCCAGCTCCCTCGGTCCGACCTACAATGAGCAGTTCTTC
TRBV4-3	TRBJ2-2	many	.	CASSQVLDSLTGELFF	TGCGCCAGCAGCCAAGTGTTGGACAGCTTAACCGGGGAGCTGTTTTTT
TRBV6-5	TRBJ2-1	.	.	CASSLTGEAYNEQFF	TGTGCCAGCAGCCTTACAGGGGAGGCCTACAATGAGCAGTTCTTC
TRBV3-1/TRBV3-2	TRBJ2-7	.	.	CASSASGGAFYEQYF	TGTGCCAGCAGCGCGTCGGGGGGCGCATTCTACGAACAGTACTTC
TRBV7-2	TRBJ2-1	.	TRBD2	CASSLGAGGGNEQFF	TGTGCCAGCAGCTTAGGGGCGGGGGGAGGTAATGAGCAGTTCTTC
TRBV7-2	TRBJ1-4	.	.	CASSLAGSNEKLFF	TGTGCCAGCAGCTTAGCGGGGAGTAATGAAAAACTGTTTTTT
TRBV11-2	TRBJ1-1	.	.	CASSLRQQNTEAFF	TGTGCCAGCAGCCTCCGACAGCAAAACACTGAAGCTTTCTTT